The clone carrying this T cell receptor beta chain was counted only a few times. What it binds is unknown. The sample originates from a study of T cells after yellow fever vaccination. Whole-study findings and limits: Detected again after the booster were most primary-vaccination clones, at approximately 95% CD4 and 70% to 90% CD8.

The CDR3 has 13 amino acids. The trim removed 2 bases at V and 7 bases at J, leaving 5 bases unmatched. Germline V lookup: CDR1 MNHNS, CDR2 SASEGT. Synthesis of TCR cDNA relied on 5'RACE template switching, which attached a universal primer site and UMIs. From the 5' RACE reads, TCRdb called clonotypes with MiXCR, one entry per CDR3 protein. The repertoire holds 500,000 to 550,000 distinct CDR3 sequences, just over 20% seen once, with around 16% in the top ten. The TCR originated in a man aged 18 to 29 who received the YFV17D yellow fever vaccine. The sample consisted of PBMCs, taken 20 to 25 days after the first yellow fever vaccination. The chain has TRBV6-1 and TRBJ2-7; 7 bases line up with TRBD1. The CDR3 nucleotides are TGTGCCAGCAGTGAAAGACAGGGTAGGGAGCAGTACGTC. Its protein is CASSERQGREQYV.